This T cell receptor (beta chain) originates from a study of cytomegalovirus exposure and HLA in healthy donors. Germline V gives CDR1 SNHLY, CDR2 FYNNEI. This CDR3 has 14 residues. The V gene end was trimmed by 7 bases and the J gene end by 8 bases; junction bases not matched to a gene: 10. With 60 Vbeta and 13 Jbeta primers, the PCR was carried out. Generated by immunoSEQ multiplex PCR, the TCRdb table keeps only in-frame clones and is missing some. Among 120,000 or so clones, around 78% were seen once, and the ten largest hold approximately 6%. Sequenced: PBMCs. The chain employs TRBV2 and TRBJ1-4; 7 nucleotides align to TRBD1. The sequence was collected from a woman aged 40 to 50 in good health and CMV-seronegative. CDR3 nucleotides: TGTGCCAGCAACCCGGACAGGACGGGGGAAAAACTGTTTTTT. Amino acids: CASNPDRTGEKLFF.